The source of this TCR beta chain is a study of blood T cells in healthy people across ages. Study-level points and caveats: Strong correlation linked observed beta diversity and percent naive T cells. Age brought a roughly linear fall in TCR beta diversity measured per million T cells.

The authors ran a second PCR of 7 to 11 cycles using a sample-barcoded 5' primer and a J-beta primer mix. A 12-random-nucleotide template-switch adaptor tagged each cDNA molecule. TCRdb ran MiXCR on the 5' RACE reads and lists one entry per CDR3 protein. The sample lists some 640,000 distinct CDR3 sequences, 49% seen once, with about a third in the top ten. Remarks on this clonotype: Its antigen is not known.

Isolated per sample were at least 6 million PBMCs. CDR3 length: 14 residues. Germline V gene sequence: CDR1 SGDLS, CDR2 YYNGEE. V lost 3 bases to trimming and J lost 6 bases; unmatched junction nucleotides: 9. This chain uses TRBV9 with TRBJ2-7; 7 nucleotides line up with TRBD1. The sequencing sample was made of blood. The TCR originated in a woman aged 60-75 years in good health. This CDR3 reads CASSEGTALSEQYF. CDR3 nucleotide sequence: TGTGCCAGCAGCGAGGGGACAGCTCTCTCCGAGCAGTACTTC. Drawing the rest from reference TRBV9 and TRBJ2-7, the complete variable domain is DSGVTQTPKHLITATGQRVTLRCSPRSGDLSVYWYQQSLDQGLQFLIQYYNGEERAKGNILERFSAQQFPDLHSELNLSSLELGDSALYFCASSEGTALSEQYFGPGTRLTVT.